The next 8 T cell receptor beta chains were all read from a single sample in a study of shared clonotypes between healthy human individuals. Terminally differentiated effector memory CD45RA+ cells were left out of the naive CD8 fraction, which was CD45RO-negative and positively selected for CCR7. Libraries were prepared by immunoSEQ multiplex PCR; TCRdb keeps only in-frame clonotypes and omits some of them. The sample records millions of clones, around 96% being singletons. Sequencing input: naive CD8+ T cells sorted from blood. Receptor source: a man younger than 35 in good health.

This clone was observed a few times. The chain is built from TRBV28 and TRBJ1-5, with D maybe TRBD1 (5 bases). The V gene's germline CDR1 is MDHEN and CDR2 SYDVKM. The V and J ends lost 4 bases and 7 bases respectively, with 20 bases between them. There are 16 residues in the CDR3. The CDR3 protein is CASSSLTGASSQPQHF. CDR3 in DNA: TGTGCCAGCAGTTCACTAACCGGGGCAAGCTCCCAGCCCCAGCATTTT. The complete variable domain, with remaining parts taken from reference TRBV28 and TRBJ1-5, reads DVKVTQSSRYLVKRTGEKVFLECVQDMDHENMFWYRQDPGLGLRLIYFSYDVKMKEKGDIPEGYSVSREKKERFSLILESASTNQTSMYLCASSSLTGASSQPQHFGDGTRLSIL.

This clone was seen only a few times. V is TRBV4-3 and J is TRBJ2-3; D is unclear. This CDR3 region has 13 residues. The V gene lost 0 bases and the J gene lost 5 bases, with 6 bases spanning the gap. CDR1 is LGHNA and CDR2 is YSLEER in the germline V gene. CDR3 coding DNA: TGCGCCAGCAGCCAAGATCCTATAGATACGCAGTATTTT. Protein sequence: CASSQDPIDTQYF.

The CDR3 region is CASSRGDGDIQYF. DNA for the CDR3: TGTGCCAGCTCACGTGGGGACGGGGACATTCAGTACTTC. The V and J genes are TRBV18 and TRBJ2-4, with D perhaps assigned TRBD1 or TRBD2 (5 bases each). Trimming left V 4 bases short and J 8 bases short, with 12 bases between. Looked up from germline, CDR1 is KGHSH and CDR2 is LQKENI. The CDR3 contains 13 residues.

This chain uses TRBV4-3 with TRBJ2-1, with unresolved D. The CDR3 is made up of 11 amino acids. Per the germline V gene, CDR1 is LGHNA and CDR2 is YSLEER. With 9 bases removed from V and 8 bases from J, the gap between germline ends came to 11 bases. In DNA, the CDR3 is TGCGCCAGTAGACCACCGGATGAGCAGTTCTTC. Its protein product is CASRPPDEQFF.

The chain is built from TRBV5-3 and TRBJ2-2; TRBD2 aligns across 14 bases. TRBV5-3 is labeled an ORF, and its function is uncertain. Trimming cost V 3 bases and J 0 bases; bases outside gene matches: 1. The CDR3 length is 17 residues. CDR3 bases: TGTGCCAGAAGCTCGGGACTAGCGGGGGCGAACACCGGGGAGCTGTTTTTT. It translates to CARSSGLAGANTGELFF.

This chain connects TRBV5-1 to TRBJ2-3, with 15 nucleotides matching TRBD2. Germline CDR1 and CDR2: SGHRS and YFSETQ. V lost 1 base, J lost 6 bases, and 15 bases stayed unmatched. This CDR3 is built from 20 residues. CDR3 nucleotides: TGCGCCAGCAGCTTGTTTAAGCCCCCGGGACTAGCGGGAGGAATGGATACGCAGTATTTT. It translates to CASSLFKPPGLAGGMDTQYF.

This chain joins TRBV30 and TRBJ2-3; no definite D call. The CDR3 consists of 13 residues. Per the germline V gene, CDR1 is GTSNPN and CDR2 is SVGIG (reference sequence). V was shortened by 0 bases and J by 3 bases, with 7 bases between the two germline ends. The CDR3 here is CAWSVGKTDTQYF. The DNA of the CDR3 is TGTGCCTGGAGTGTAGGCAAGACAGATACGCAGTATTTT.

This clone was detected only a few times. CDR3 in DNA: TGTGCCCTGGAGTCAGGCACTGAAGCTTTCTTT. Encoded protein: CALESGTEAFF. The chain uses TRBV30 and TRBJ1-1; D is unclear. V lost 8 bases, J lost 4 bases, and 11 bases lay in between. The CDR3 is made up of 11 amino acids. The germline V gene encodes CDR1 GTSNPN and CDR2 SVGIG (reference sequence).